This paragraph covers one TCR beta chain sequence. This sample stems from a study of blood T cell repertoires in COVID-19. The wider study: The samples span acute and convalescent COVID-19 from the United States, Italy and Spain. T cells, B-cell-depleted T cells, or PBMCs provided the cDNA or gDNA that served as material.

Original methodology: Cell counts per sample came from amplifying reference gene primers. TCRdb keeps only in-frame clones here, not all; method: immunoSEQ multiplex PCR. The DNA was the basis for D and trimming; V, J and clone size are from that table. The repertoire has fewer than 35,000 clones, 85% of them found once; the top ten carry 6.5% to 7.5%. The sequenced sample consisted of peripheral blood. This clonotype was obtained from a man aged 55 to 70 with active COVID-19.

CDR3 residues: CASSLRDRAYGYTF. The CDR3 nucleotides are TGTGCCAGCAGTCTCCGGGACAGGGCCTATGGCTACACCTTC. The genes are TRBV28 and TRBJ1-2; 9 nucleotides agree with TRBD1. The CDR3 runs to 14 residues. In germline, CDR1 is MDHEN, CDR2 SYDVKM. Trimming removed 5 bases from V and 4 bases from J; junction bases left unmatched: 5.